This T cell receptor beta chain came from a study of Graves' ophthalmopathy and Graves' hyperthyroidism. The overall study: Pretreatment peripheral blood was obtained at initial diagnosis. Study conclusions and caveats: The model predicted ophthalmopathy progression with around 70% sensitivity and around 72% specificity.

This clonotype has a count of ten or more. As yet, its antigen is unknown. Trimming cost V 6 bases and J 2 bases; bases outside gene matches: 9. The CDR3 consists of 15 residues. Germline V lookup: CDR1 SEHNR, CDR2 FQNEAQ (reference sequence). Enrollment excluded any patients with other autoimmune diseases, uncontrolled infections, pregnancy or lactation. Diagnosis was based on clinical symptoms, serum thyroxine, TRAb, thyroid ultrasound and orbital computed tomography. The study amplified TCR beta CDR3 regions using RNA transcripts. RT-PCR was first run with HTBI primers, then multiplex PCR in a second round. TCRdb re-derived calls from the multiplex PCR reads in MiXCR, one entry per CDR3 protein. Of approximately 480,000 distinct CDR3 sequences in the sample, around an eighth were seen once.

This TCR was sampled from a woman under 40 with Graves' ophthalmopathy. Material: blood. The chain joins TRBV7-9 to TRBJ2-7; 8 nucleotides align to TRBD1. The CDR3 spells CASSSDRVKAYEQYF. The DNA for the CDR3 is TGTGCCAGCAGTTCGGACAGGGTCAAGGCCTACGAGCAGTACTTC.